One and the same sample provided the 22 T cell receptor beta chains below, sequenced in a study of Graves' ophthalmopathy and Graves' hyperthyroidism. TCR beta CDR3 regions were amplified from RNA transcripts. Second-round multiplex PCR came after a first-round RT-PCR that employed HTBI primers. TCRdb called the multiplex PCR reads again in MiXCR, with one record for every CDR3 protein. The table lists 900,000 to 1,200,000 distinct CDR3 sequences, less than 45% of them singletons. The specimen was peripheral blood or thyroid tissue (not recorded which). These receptors were collected from an adult man with Graves' hyperthyroidism.

The chain couples TRBV2 to TRBJ1-5, with D uncertain. V was trimmed by 7 bases and J by 7 bases, leaving 17 bases between them. The CDR3 sequence is 14 residues long. Germline lookup yields CDR1 SNHLY and CDR2 FYNNEI. The CDR3 loop reads CASNYGQNNQPQHF. DNA of the CDR3: TGTGCCAGCAATTACGGGCAGAACAACCAGCCCCAGCATTTT. The complete variable domain, with remaining parts taken from reference TRBV2 and TRBJ1-5, reads EPEVTQTPSHQVTQMGQEVILRCVPISNHLYFYWYRQILGQKVEFLVSFYNNEISEKSEIFDDQFSVERPDGSNFTLKIRSTKLEDSAMYFCASNYGQNNQPQHFGDGTRLSIL.

The chain is built from TRBV29-1 and TRBJ2-7, with no clear D. The J call may not be correct, given that the DNA end is closer to TRBJ2-3. Germline-derived CDR1 and CDR2 are SQVTM and ANQGSEA. This CDR3 is built from 12 residues. The CDR3 loop is CSGRMAQDTQYF. The CDR3 bases are TGCAGCGGCCGCATGGCTCAAGATACGCAGTATTTT.

This clonotype was detected only a few times. Since the CDR3 does not end with the conserved phenylalanine or tryptophan, this likely comes from a read error. The limits of the CDR3 on the DNA are not certain, so only TCRdb's listed CDR3 is given. The chain is built from TRBV20-1 and TRBJ2-2; the table gives TRBD1 as D, unverified against the DNA. Including both end residues, the CDR3 is 14 amino acids long. Germline V lookup: CDR1 DFQATT, CDR2 SNEGSKA (reference sequence). The CDR3 loop reads CSARKTGNTGELLL.

This clonotype appeared many times. This sequence joins TRBV12-3 or TRBV12-4 and TRBJ1-5, with 7 bases lining up with TRBD1. Trimming at V came to 4 bases and at J to 4 bases, leaving 7 bases not matched to a gene. The CDR3 is 15 residues long. The chain's CDR3 is CASSSQTGLNQPQHF. The DNA of the CDR3 is TGTGCCAGCAGTTCGCAGACAGGGCTTAATCAGCCCCAGCATTTT.

Many counts were recorded for this clonotype. The chain employs TRBV6-1 and TRBJ1-1; TRBD1 matches at 7 bases. V trimming: 3 bases; J trimming: 6 bases; junction bases outside the gene matches: 4. The CDR3 has 13 residues. CDR1 is MNHNS, CDR2 SASEGT, per germline. For the CDR3, the DNA is TGTGCCAGCAGTGAGACAGGGTTCGCTGAAGCTTTCTTT. Amino acids: CASSETGFAEAFF.

This clonotype has more than one count but fewer than ten. The V and J genes are TRBV10-3 and TRBJ2-7; 14 nucleotides line up with TRBD2. The ends lost 10 bases at V and 2 bases at J; junction bases unmatched: 13. The CDR3 sequence is 17 residues long. Germline CDR1 is ENHRY and CDR2 is SYGVKD. The CDR3 loop is CATQTGTSGRRPYEQYF. The CDR3 bases are TGTGCCACACAAACCGGGACTAGCGGGAGAAGGCCCTACGAGCAGTACTTC.

In its sample, this clonotype was seen once. One end of the junction fails to match germline, which may point to a read error. This chain links TRBV9 with TRBJ2-5; TRBD2 matches at 9 bases. Germline V lookup: CDR1 SGDLS, CDR2 YYNGEE. The CDR3 loop spans 17 amino acids. This chain's CDR3 is CASSASISGGNQGTQYF. The CDR3 DNA reads TGTGCCAGCAGTGCGAGTATTAGCGGGGGAAACCAAGGGACCCAGTACTTC.

This clonotype was seen a handful of times. The chain combines TRBV28 with TRBJ2-7, with a weak D call TRBD1 (7 bases). Germline V gene lookup returns CDR1 MDHEN and CDR2 SYDVKM. V lost 7 bases and J lost 2, with 15 bases in between. The length of the CDR3 is 14 residues. The CDR3 DNA sequence: TGTGCCAGCATCAGGGGGGATGATACCTACGAGCAGTACTTC. It is translated as CASIRGDDTYEQYF.

The chain combines TRBV19 with TRBJ1-5, with D perhaps matching TRBD1 (6 bases). Germline V gene data show CDR1 as LNHDA and CDR2 as SQIVND (reference sequence). The V end was cut by 3 bases, the J end by 8 bases, with 11 bases between. The CDR3 totals 13 residues. CDR3 sequence (DNA): TGTGCCAGTAGTATCAGGGGTGGGGAGCCCCAGCATTTT. Its translation: CASSIRGGEPQHF.

This clonotype was counted ten times or more. The chain's CDR3 is CSANSGTGDGETQYF. As DNA, the CDR3 is TGCAGTGCTAATTCCGGGACAGGGGATGGAGAGACCCAGTACTTC. The chain is built from TRBV20-1 and TRBJ2-5; TRBD1 aligns across 10 bases. V was pared by 4 bases and J by 4 bases, with 9 bases of the junction left unmatched. Germline CDR1 DFQATT, CDR2 SNEGSKA (reference sequence). The CDR3 runs 15 residues.

This clonotype was counted ten times or more. This CDR3 reads CASSFRTVGETQYF. As DNA, the CDR3 is TGTGCCAGCAGTTTCCGCACAGTGGGTGAGACCCAGTACTTC. This chain joins TRBV13 and TRBJ2-5; no clear D gene. The CDR3 contains 14 residues. Germline lookup yields CDR1 PRHDT and CDR2 FYEKMQ (reference sequence). The V gene lost 6 bases and the J gene lost 5 bases, with 16 bases spanning the gap.

Ten or more counts support this clonotype. The chain carries TRBV7-2 and TRBJ1-1; D remains ambiguous. The CDR3 has 13 amino acids. In germline, CDR1 is SGHTA, CDR2 FQGNSA. V lost 4 bases to trimming and J lost 3 bases, with 9 bases between them. Here the CDR3 DNA reads TGTGCCAGCAGCTATACACGGGACACTGAAGCTTTCTTT. Translation gives CASSYTRDTEAFF.

This clonotype was seen ten or more times. CDR3 residues: CASSLASGERIYGYTF. The CDR3 coding sequence is TGTGCCAGCAGCTTGGCCTCAGGAGAGAGGATCTATGGCTACACCTTC. The chain uses TRBV5-6 and TRBJ1-2; no definite D call. Trimming took off 0 bases at V and 4 bases at J, with 16 bases between the two ends. Germline CDR1 reads SGHDT; CDR2 reads YYEEEE. The CDR3 loop spans 16 amino acids.

In DNA, the CDR3 is TGCAGTGCTTCACGGACTCTCAAAGAGACCCAGTACTTC. This gives the protein CSASRTLKETQYF. The rearrangement links TRBV20-1 to TRBJ2-5; D is perhaps TRBD2 (5 bases). The CDR3 consists of 13 residues. Trimming stripped 5 bases from V and 3 bases from J, with 13 bases between. The germline CDR1 and CDR2 sequences are DFQATT and SNEGSKA (reference sequence).

This clonotype was seen at least ten times. The V and J genes are TRBV7-2 and TRBJ2-7; TRBD1 aligns across 12 bases. This CDR3 is 16 amino acids long. J gave up 4 bases and V 4 bases, and 8 bases lay outside the gene matches. CDR1 is SGHTA, CDR2 FQGNSA, per germline. The CDR3 protein is CASSSPGQGASYEQYF. CDR3 sequence (DNA): TGTGCCAGCAGCTCCCCGGGACAGGGGGCTTCATACGAGCAGTACTTC.

The chain links TRBV19 to TRBJ2-2, with D hard to call. The CDR3 is 16 amino acids. The V gene's germline CDR1 is LNHDA and CDR2 SQIVND (reference sequence). Trimming cost V 11 bases and J 4 bases, with 23 bases left between them. CDR3 region: CACPLRPGSGTGELFF. The CDR3 coding sequence is TGTGCCTGTCCCCTCAGGCCCGGCAGTGGCACCGGGGAGCTGTTTTTT. Full variable domain (rest looked up from reference TRBV19 and TRBJ2-2): DGGITQSPKYLFRKEGQNVTLSCEQNLNHDAMYWYRQDPGQGLRLIYYSQIVNDFQKGDIAEGYSVSREKKESFPLTVTSAQKNPTAFYLCACPLRPGSGTGELFFGEGSRLTVL.

The V and J genes are TRBV6-2 or TRBV6-3 and TRBJ1-5; D gene unclear. This CDR3 contains 14 residues. Germline CDR1 reads MNHEY; CDR2 reads SVGEGT. V lost 6 bases and J 9 bases, leaving 18 bases between the germline ends. The CDR3 protein is CASSLTLSYRPQHF. DNA of the CDR3: TGTGCCAGCAGCCTTACGTTGAGTTACCGGCCCCAGCATTTT.

Concerning this clonotype itself: A much larger clone differs by one base, so this may be a read error. The chain employs TRBV20-1 and TRBJ1-3, with D unclear. From germline, CDR1 is DFQATT and CDR2 SNEGSKA (reference sequence). V was trimmed by 3 bases and J by 0 bases, leaving 12 bases between them. The CDR3 has 15 amino acids. CDR3 nucleotides: TGCAGTGCTAGCGATGGGAAGAGCTCTGGAAACACCATATATTTT. It encodes CSASDGKSSGNTIYF.

The rearrangement joins TRBV20-1 to TRBJ1-2; perhaps TRBD1 as D (5 bases). The CDR3 totals 12 residues. The V gene's germline CDR1 is DFQATT and CDR2 SNEGSKA (reference sequence). V dropped 2 bases and J dropped 8 bases, with 12 bases sitting between them. This chain's CDR3 is CSARTSGDGYTF. In DNA form, the CDR3 reads TGCAGTGCTAGAACTAGCGGGGACGGCTACACCTTC.

The CDR3 coding sequence is TGTGCCAGCAGCTTAGCGGCGGGGGGTAGCAATCAGCCCCAGCATTTT. Protein sequence: CASSLAAGGSNQPQHF. The chain carries TRBV7-9 and TRBJ1-5; possibly TRBD1 for D (5 bases). Trimming stripped 0 bases from V and 0 bases from J, with 9 bases between. Germline assignment: CDR1 SEHNR and CDR2 FQNEAQ (reference sequence). The CDR3 has 16 residues.

This clonotype was picked up many times. This chain joins TRBV19 and TRBJ1-4; a possible D gene is TRBD1 (6 bases). The CDR3 runs 15 residues. V was pared by 9 bases and J by 5 bases, with 19 bases between. Germline V gene data show CDR1 as LNHDA and CDR2 as SQIVND (reference sequence). CDR3 nucleotides: TGTGCCAGCAAGATGACCGACAGGCGCAATGAAAAACTGTTTTTT. Translation gives CASKMTDRRNEKLFF.

This rearrangement joins TRBV10-3 to TRBJ1-4, with D tentatively TRBD1 (5 bases). Germline V lookup: CDR1 ENHRY, CDR2 SYGVKD. The CDR3 is 15 residues long. V lost 2 bases to trimming and J lost 8 bases, with 15 bases between them. CDR3 bases: TGTGCCATCAGTGAGCCGGACGACAGTTGGGAAAAACTGTTTTTT. Its translation is CAISEPDDSWEKLFF.